A single sample gave rise to the 25 T cell receptor beta chains below, sequenced in a study of blood T cell repertoires in COVID-19. Generated by immunoSEQ multiplex PCR, the TCRdb table keeps only in-frame clones and is missing some. The repertoire holds about 34,000 clones, with 90% as singletons. The specimen was peripheral blood. These receptors came from a man between 60 and 75 years old with active or convalescent COVID-19.

The chain combines TRBV7-3 with TRBJ2-2, with a tentative D call TRBD1 (6 bases). Germline V gives CDR1 SGHTA, CDR2 FQGTGA. The CDR3 is made up of 15 amino acids. Deletions cut 3 bases from V and 7 bases from J, with 15 bases between. The CDR3 DNA is TGTGCCAGCAGCTTGCAAGGGGGATCCGGCGGGGAGCTGTTTTTT. As protein: CASSLQGGSGGELFF.

The chain uses TRBV30 and TRBJ2-7, with TRBD2 matching 11 bases. The CDR3 sequence is 13 residues long. Unmatched junction bases numbered 2, after V lost 5 bases and J lost 2 bases. Germline V gene data show CDR1 as GTSNPN and CDR2 as SVGIG (reference sequence). The CDR3 DNA reads as TGTGCCTGGGGGACTAGCGGCCCCTACGAGCAGTACTTC. It translates to CAWGTSGPYEQYF.

J is TRBJ2-2 and V is TRBV30; the D gene is possibly TRBD1 (5 bases). The V end lost 6 bases, the J end lost 7 bases, and 9 bases lay between the germline ends. Germline loops: CDR1 GTSNPN, CDR2 SVGIG (reference sequence). The CDR3 runs to 11 residues. CDR3 sequence: CACTGIGELFF. CDR3 coding DNA: TGTGCCTGTACAGGTATCGGGGAGCTGTTTTTT.

This clone showed up just a few times. V and J are TRBV3-1 (or the pseudogene TRBV3-2) and TRBJ1-1; D remains ambiguous. The CDR3 consists of 14 residues. CDR1 and CDR2 from the germline V gene are LGHDT and YNNKEL (reference sequence). V was trimmed by 0 bases and J by 6 bases, leaving 11 bases between them. CDR3 DNA: TGTGCCAGCAGCCAAGATCCGGGAGCGGCTGAAGCTTTCTTT. It specifies CASSQDPGAAEAFF.

The rearrangement joins TRBV14 to TRBJ2-1, with D unclear. This CDR3 comprises 15 residues. CDR1 and CDR2 (germline): SGHDN, FVKESK. V lost 1 base, J lost 4 bases, and 11 bases lay in between. The CDR3 loop reads CASSQALARYNEQFF. Written as DNA, the CDR3 is TGTGCCAGCAGCCAAGCCCTGGCTAGGTACAATGAGCAGTTCTTC.

The rearrangement joins TRBV7-2 to TRBJ1-5; D is perhaps TRBD1 (5 bases). The CDR3 sequence is 15 residues long. In germline, CDR1 is SGHTA, CDR2 FQGNSA. Trimming pared 1 base from V and 9 bases from J, leaving 16 bases between. The CDR3 sequence: CASSLVGGTSVPQHF. The DNA for the CDR3 is TGTGCCAGCAGCTTAGTGGGGGGGACTTCTGTGCCCCAGCATTTT.

The chain joins TRBV10-2 to TRBJ1-5; tentatively, D is TRBD1 (5 bases). There are 12 residues in the CDR3. V was clipped by 7 bases and J by 6 bases, with 10 bases between them. The germline CDR1 and CDR2 sequences are WSHSY and SAAADI. CDR3 sequence: CASTTGGQPQHF. The DNA for the CDR3 is TGCGCCAGCACCACAGGCGGTCAGCCCCAGCATTTT.

The J gene is TRBJ2-5, the V gene TRBV5-1; 16 bases fit TRBD2. The CDR3 sequence is 17 residues long. V lost 4 bases, J lost 5 bases, and 8 bases stayed unmatched. The germline V gene has CDR1 SGHRS and CDR2 YFSETQ. CDR3 sequence: CASSLPGLAGGGETQYF. The CDR3 region has the DNA TGCGCCAGCAGCCTACCGGGACTAGCGGGAGGGGGCGAGACCCAGTACTTC.

This rearrangement joins TRBV5-1 to TRBJ1-1, with 7 bases aligning to TRBD1. The CDR3 runs 14 residues. Trimming cost V 4 bases and J 1 base; bases outside gene matches: 4. Germline V gene lookup returns CDR1 SGHRS and CDR2 YFSETQ. The chain's CDR3 is CASSRTGENTEAFF. The DNA for the CDR3 is TGCGCCAGCAGCCGAACAGGGGAGAACACTGAAGCTTTCTTT.

J is TRBJ2-1 and V is TRBV7-2; 11 nucleotides agree with TRBD2. The CDR3 runs 15 residues. CDR1 and CDR2 (germline): SGHTA, FQGNSA. The J segment lost 8 bases and the V segment lost 4 bases, leaving 7 bases of the junction unmatched. CDR3 nucleotides: TGTGCCAGCAGCTCCTGGACTAGCGGGTTGGATGAGCAGTTCTTC. Amino acids: CASSSWTSGLDEQFF.

The chain joins TRBV7-3 to TRBJ2-2; no reliable D call. The germline V gene has CDR1 SGHTA and CDR2 FQGTGA. Trimming removed 5 bases from V and 3 bases from J, with 4 bases in between. CDR3 length equals 12 residues. The CDR3 spells CASSPYTGELFF. DNA for the CDR3: TGTGCCAGCAGCCCCTACACCGGGGAGCTGTTTTTT.

The chain combines TRBV5-1 with TRBJ1-6; tentatively, D is TRBD1 (5 bases). CDR1 and CDR2 from the germline V gene are SGHRS and YFSETQ. The CDR3 runs 14 residues. Between the trimmed V and J ends, which lost 2 bases and 4 bases, there was a span of 7 bases. The CDR3 loop reads CASSLDRYNSPLHF. The CDR3 DNA reads as TGCGCCAGCAGCTTAGACAGATATAATTCACCCCTCCACTTT. The variable domain in full, completed from reference TRBV5-1 and TRBJ1-6, reads KAGVTQTPRYLIKTRGQQVTLSCSPISGHRSVSWYQQTPGQGLQFLFEYFSETQRNKGNFPGRFSGRQFSNSRSEMNVSTLELGDSALYLCASSLDRYNSPLHFGNGTRLTVT.

CDR3 nucleotides: TGTGCCAGCAGTCCACACGGACTAGCGGAACAAGAGACCCAGTACTTC. Encoded protein: CASSPHGLAEQETQYF. The chain couples TRBV28 to TRBJ2-5, with 10 bases matching TRBD2. In germline, CDR1 is MDHEN, CDR2 SYDVKM. V dropped 5 bases and J dropped 2; count of bases not matched to a gene: 8. The CDR3 has 16 residues.

J is TRBJ1-1 and V is TRBV5-1, with D possibly matching TRBD1 (5 bases). Trimming left V 5 bases short and J 7 bases short, with 15 bases between. Germline assignment: CDR1 SGHRS and CDR2 YFSETQ. CDR3 length: 13 amino acids. CDR3 in amino acids: CASSLLGGGEAFF. The CDR3 DNA sequence: TGCGCCAGCAGTCTCCTGGGGGGAGGTGAAGCTTTCTTT.

The chain carries TRBV4-1 and TRBJ2-3, with TRBD2 identical over 11 bases. Trimming at V came to 3 bases and at J to 3 bases, leaving 5 bases not matched to a gene. The CDR3 is 16 amino acids. Germline V gene data show CDR1 as MGHRA and CDR2 as YSYEKL. CDR3 loop: CASSHPGLAVTDTQYF. CDR3 coding DNA: TGCGCCAGCAGCCACCCGGGACTAGCGGTTACAGATACGCAGTATTTT.

This sequence joins TRBV25-1 and TRBJ2-1; the match to TRBD2 covers 11 bases. The CDR3 is 17 amino acids. The ends lost 6 bases at V and 6 bases at J; junction bases unmatched: 13. Looked up from germline, CDR1 is MGHDK and CDR2 is SYGVNS. CDR3: CASSAPVGSGRANEQFF. The CDR3 coding sequence is TGTGCCAGCAGCGCCCCAGTTGGTAGCGGGAGGGCCAATGAGCAGTTCTTC. The full variable domain, in which reference TRBV25-1 and TRBJ2-1 provide the parts outside the CDR3, is EADIYQTPRYLVIGTGKKITLECSQTMGHDKMYWYQQDPGMELHLIHYSYGVNSTEKGDLSSESTVSRIRTEHFPLTLESARPSHTSQYLCASSAPVGSGRANEQFFGPGTRLTVL.

The V gene is TRBV19, the J gene TRBJ1-5; no definite D call. The germline CDR1 and CDR2 sequences are LNHDA and SQIVND (reference sequence). Trimming shortened V by 2 bases and J by 2 bases, and 16 bases separated the two germline ends. There are 17 residues in the CDR3. Here the CDR3 DNA reads TGTGCCAGTAGTATAACGGGAGGAGGAGAGGGCAATCAGCCCCAGCATTTT. Translating gives CASSITGGGEGNQPQHF.

V is TRBV6-2 or TRBV6-3 and J is TRBJ2-1; the match to TRBD2 covers 12 bases. V lost 6 bases to trimming and J lost 4 bases; unmatched junction nucleotides: 7. The CDR3 runs to 16 residues. In germline, CDR1 is MNHEY, CDR2 SVGEGT. The CDR3 DNA sequence: TGTGCCAGCAGCCCTCTAGCGGGAGGGGGGTACAATGAGCAGTTCTTC. Translated: CASSPLAGGGYNEQFF.

The chain recombines TRBV7-3 with TRBJ1-1, with D possibly being TRBD1 (5 bases). V was shortened by 3 bases and J by 5 bases, with 10 bases between the two germline ends. The CDR3 is 13 residues long. Germline CDR1 SGHTA, CDR2 FQGTGA. CDR3 sequence: CASSFSGKTEAFF. The CDR3 coding sequence is TGTGCCAGCAGCTTCTCAGGGAAAACTGAAGCTTTCTTT.

The chain is built from TRBV4-1 and TRBJ2-7, with 10 positions matching TRBD2. CDR1 MGHRA and CDR2 YSYEKL come from the germline V gene. The CDR3 covers 15 residues. V shed 1 base and J 4 bases; nucleotides not matched to a gene: 4. CDR3 in amino acids: CASSQGPSGSYEQYF. The CDR3 nucleotides read TGCGCCAGCAGCCAAGGACCTAGCGGGAGTTACGAGCAGTACTTC.

The chain joins TRBV19 to TRBJ2-5, with D perhaps matching TRBD2 (5 bases). CDR3 size: 15 residues. V was shortened by 6 bases and J by 5 bases, with 19 bases between the two germline ends. From germline, CDR1 is LNHDA and CDR2 SQIVND (reference sequence). The CDR3: CASRPEAAWSETQYF. As DNA, the CDR3 is TGTGCCAGTAGGCCGGAGGCAGCCTGGTCCGAGACCCAGTACTTC.

The chain recombines TRBV21-1 with TRBJ2-3; TRBD2, the table's D call, lacks a check against the DNA. TRBV21-1 is shown as a pseudogene. The CDR3 contains 18 residues. The CDR3 sequence is CASSKSIPQRPFPDTQYF. The CDR3 DNA sequence: TGTGCCAGCAGCAAATCCATCCCCCAGCGCCCTTTTCCAGATACGCAGTATTTT.

The V gene is TRBV5-1, the J gene TRBJ2-2, with TRBD1 matching over 8 bases. CDR3 size: 15 residues. Unmatched junction bases numbered 5, after V lost 2 bases and J lost 5 bases. Germline V gives CDR1 SGHRS, CDR2 YFSETQ. In DNA form, the CDR3 reads TGCGCCAGCAGCTTTGTAACAGGGGGAACCGGGGAGCTGTTTTTT. The encoded protein is CASSFVTGGTGELFF. Full variable domain (missing parts from reference TRBV5-1 and TRBJ2-2): KAGVTQTPRYLIKTRGQQVTLSCSPISGHRSVSWYQQTPGQGLQFLFEYFSETQRNKGNFPGRFSGRQFSNSRSEMNVSTLELGDSALYLCASSFVTGGTGELFFGEGSRLTVL.

The chain is built from TRBV5-4 and TRBJ1-4, with 8 bases identical to TRBD1. Germline-derived CDR1 and CDR2 are SGHNT and YYREEE (reference sequence). This CDR3 spans 16 amino acids. Germline trimming cut 4 bases from V and 8 bases from J; bases unmatched to any gene: 13. The CDR3 DNA reads as TGTGCCAGCAGCCCGAGCGGACAGGGTGGAGGAGAAAAACTGTTTTTT. Its translation is CASSPSGQGGGEKLFF.

This clone was recorded only once. The CDR3 DNA is TGTGCCAGACGACAGGCGACCACAGATACGCAGTATTTT. Translating it yields CARRQATTDTQYF. This chain joins TRBV2 and TRBJ2-3; D might be TRBD1 (6 bases). The germline V gene encodes CDR1 SNHLY and CDR2 FYNNEI. V shed 9 bases and J shed 2 bases, with 12 bases lying between them. The CDR3 extends over 13 amino acids.